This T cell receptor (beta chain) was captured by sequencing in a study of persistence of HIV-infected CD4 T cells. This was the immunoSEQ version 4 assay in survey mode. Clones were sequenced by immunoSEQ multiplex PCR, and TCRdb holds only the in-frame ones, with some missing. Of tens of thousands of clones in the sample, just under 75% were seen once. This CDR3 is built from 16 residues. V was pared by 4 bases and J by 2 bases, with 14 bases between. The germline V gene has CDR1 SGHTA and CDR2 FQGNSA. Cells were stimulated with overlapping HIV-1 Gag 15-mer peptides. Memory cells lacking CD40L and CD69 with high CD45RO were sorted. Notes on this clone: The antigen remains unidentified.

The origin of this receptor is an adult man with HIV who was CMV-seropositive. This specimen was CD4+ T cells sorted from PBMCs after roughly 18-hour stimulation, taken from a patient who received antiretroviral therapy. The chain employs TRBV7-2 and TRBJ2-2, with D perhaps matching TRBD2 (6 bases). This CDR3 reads CASSSSGTLNTGELFF. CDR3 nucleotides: TGTGCCAGCAGCTCCTCCGGGACTCTAAACACCGGGGAGCTGTTTTTT. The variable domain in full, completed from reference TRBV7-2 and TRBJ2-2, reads GAGVSQSPSNKVTEKGKDVELRCDPISGHTALYWYRQSLGQGLEFLIYFQGNSAPDKSGLPSDRFSAERTGGSVSTLTIQRTQQEDSAVYLCASSSSGTLNTGELFFGEGSRLTVL.